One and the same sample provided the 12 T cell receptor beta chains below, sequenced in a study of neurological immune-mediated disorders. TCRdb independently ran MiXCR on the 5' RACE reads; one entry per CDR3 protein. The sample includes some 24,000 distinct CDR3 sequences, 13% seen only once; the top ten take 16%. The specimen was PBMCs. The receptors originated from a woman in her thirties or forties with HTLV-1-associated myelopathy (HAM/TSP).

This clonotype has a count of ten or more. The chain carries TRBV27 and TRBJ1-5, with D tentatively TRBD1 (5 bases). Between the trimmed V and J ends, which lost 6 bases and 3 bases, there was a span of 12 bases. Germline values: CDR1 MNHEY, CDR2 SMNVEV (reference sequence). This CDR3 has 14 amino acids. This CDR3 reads CASSPQGDNQPQHF. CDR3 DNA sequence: TGTGCCAGCAGCCCGCAGGGAGACAATCAGCCCCAGCATTTT.

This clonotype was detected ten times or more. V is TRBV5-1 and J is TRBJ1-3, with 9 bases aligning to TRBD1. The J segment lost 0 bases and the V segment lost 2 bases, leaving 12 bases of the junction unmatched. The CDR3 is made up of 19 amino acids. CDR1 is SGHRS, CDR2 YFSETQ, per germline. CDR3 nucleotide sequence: TGCGCCAGCAGCTTTACCTTGGGACAGGGCCCCGGCTCTGGAAACACCATATATTTT. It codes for CASSFTLGQGPGSGNTIYF. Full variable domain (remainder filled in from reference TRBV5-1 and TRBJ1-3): KAGVTQTPRYLIKTRGQQVTLSCSPISGHRSVSWYQQTPGQGLQFLFEYFSETQRNKGNFPGRFSGRQFSNSRSEMNVSTLELGDSALYLCASSFTLGQGPGSGNTIYFGEGSWLTVV.

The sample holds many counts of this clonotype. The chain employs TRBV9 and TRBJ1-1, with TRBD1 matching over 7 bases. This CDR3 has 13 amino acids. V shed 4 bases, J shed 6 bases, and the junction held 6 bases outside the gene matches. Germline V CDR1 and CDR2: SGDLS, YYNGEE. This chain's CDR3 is CASSLGQVAEAFF. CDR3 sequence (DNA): TGTGCCAGCAGCCTAGGACAGGTTGCTGAAGCTTTCTTT. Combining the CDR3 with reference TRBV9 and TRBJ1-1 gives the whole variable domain DSGVTQTPKHLITATGQRVTLRCSPRSGDLSVYWYQQSLDQGLQFLIQYYNGEERAKGNILERFSAQQFPDLHSELNLSSLELGDSALYFCASSLGQVAEAFFGQGTRLTVV.

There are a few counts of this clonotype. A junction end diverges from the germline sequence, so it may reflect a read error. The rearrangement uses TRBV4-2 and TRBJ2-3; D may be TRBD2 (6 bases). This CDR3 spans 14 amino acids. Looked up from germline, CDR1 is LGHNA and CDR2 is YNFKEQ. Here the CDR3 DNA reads TGTGCCAGCAGCCAAGAACTAGCTACAGATAGGCAGTATTTT. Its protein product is CASSQELATDRQYF.

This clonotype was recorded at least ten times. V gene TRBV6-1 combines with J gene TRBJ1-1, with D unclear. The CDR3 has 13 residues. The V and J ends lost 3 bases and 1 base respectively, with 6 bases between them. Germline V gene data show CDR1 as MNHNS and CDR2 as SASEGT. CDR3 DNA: TGTGCCAGCAGTGACCGAGCGAACACTGAAGCTTTCTTT. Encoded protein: CASSDRANTEAFF.

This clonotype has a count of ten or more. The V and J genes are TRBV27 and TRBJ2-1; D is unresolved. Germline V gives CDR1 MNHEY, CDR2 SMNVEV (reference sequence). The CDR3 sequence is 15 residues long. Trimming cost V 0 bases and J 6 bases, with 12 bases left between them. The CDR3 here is CASSLSANPFNEQFF. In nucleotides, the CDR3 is TGTGCCAGCAGTTTATCAGCGAACCCATTCAATGAGCAGTTCTTC.

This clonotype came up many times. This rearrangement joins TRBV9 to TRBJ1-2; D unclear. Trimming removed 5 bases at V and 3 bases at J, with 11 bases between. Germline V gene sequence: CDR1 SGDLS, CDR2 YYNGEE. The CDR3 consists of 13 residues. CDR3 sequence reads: CASSLNPYYGYTF. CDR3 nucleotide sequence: TGTGCCAGCAGTTTAAATCCATACTATGGCTACACCTTC.

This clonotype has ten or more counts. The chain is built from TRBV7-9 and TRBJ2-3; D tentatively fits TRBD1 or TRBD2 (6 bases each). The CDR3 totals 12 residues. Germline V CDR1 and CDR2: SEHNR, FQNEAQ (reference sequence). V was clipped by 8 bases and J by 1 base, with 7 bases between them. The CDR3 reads CASGGRTDTQYF. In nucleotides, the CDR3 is TGTGCCAGCGGGGGGCGCACAGATACGCAGTATTTT.

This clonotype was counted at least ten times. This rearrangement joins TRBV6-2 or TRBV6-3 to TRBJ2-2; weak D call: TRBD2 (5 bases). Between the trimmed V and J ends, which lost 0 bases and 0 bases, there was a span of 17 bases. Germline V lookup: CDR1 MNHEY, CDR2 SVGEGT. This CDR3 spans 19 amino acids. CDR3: CASSYSIDPRDPNTGELFF. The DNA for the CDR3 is TGTGCCAGCAGTTACTCGATTGACCCTCGGGATCCGAACACCGGGGAGCTGTTTTTT.

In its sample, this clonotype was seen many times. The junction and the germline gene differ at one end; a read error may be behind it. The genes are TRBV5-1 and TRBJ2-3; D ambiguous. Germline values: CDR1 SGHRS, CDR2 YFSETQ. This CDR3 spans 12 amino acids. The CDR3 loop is CASSLSRDTQYF. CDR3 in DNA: TGCGCCAGCAGCTTGAGCAGAGATACGCAGTATTTT. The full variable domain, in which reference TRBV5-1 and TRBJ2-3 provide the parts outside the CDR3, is KAGVTQTPRYLIKTRGQQVTLSCSPISGHRSVSWYQQTPGQGLQFLFEYFSETQRNKGNFPGRFSGRQFSNSRSEMNVSTLELGDSALYLCASSLSRDTQYFGPGTRLTVL.

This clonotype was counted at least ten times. The CDR3 loop is CATPGFDGYTF. Here the CDR3 DNA reads TGTGCCACCCCAGGGTTCGATGGCTACACCTTC. The chain joins TRBV12-3 or TRBV12-4 to TRBJ1-2, with TRBD1 as a possible D gene (5 bases). Deletions cut 10 bases from V and 6 bases from J, with 12 bases between. The length of the CDR3 is 11 residues.

CDR3 bases: TGCGCCAGCAGCTTGGTTGGGACAGTGAACACCGGGGAGCTGTTTTTT. It codes for CASSLVGTVNTGELFF. The V gene is TRBV5-1, the J gene TRBJ2-2; 7 bases map to TRBD1. CDR1 SGHRS and CDR2 YFSETQ come from the germline V gene. The CDR3 runs 16 residues. V lost 0 bases to trimming and J lost 1 base; unmatched junction nucleotides: 3.